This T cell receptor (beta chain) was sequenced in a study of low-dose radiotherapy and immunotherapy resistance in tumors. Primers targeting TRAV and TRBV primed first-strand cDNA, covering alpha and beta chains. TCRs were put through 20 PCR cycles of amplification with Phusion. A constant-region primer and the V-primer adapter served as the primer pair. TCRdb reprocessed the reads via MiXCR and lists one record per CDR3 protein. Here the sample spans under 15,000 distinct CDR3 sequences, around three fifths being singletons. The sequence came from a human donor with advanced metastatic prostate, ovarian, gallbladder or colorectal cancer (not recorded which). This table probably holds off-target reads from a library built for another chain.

In DNA form, the CDR3 reads TGTGCCAGCACCCTGACAGGGGACTACGAGCAGTACTTC. Translated: CASTLTGDYEQYF. The chain is built from TRBV28 and TRBJ2-7, with 8 positions matching TRBD1. Per the germline V gene, CDR1 is MDHEN and CDR2 is SYDVKM. CDR3 length equals 13 residues. Trimming removed 7 bases from V and 3 bases from J; junction bases left unmatched: 5.